These T cell receptor beta chains were read from a single sample in a study of T-cell reconstitution after alpha-beta-depleted transplantation in children. TCRdb reanalysed the PCR reads using MiXCR and keeps one entry per CDR3 protein. The data contain around 110,000 distinct CDR3 sequences, about 9.4% of them seen just once; the ten biggest clones take up less than 45%. The material was PBMCs, obtained before TCRalphabeta/CD19-depleted stem cell transplant. Source of these receptors: a boy aged 2 to 9 with acute lymphoblastic leukemia, due to receive a stem cell transplant. Both conserved end residues are part of each CDR3. Each record gives: V gene, J gene, clone size, D gene, CDR3 DNA, CDR3 protein. D genes are given only for firm matches. Rows give clone size only sometimes, using once, few, many, or a class for an expanded clone.

v_call: TRBV12-3/TRBV12-4; j_call: TRBJ2-7; clone_size: many; d_call: -; cdr3_nt: TGTGCCAGCAGTTTAGCGAGGGCAGGGAGGCAGTACTTC; cdr3_aa: CASSLARAGRQYF
v_call: TRBV7-2; j_call: TRBJ2-1; clone_size: many; d_call: -; cdr3_nt: TGTGCCAGCAGCTCACCTGGGAGTCAGCGGTCCAATGAGCAGTTCTTC; cdr3_aa: CASSSPGSQRSNEQFF
v_call: TRBV7-8; j_call: TRBJ2-2; clone_size: few; d_call: -; cdr3_nt: TGTGCCAGCAGCCCACTCGGGGGCCCGATCAGCGGGGAGCTGTTTTTT; cdr3_aa: CASSPLGGPISGELFF
v_call: TRBV20-1; j_call: TRBJ2-5; clone_size: many; d_call: -; cdr3_nt: TGCAGTGCTTCAGGGACCGGTTATCAGACCCAGTACTTC; cdr3_aa: CSASGTGYQTQYF
v_call: TRBV7-2; j_call: TRBJ2-2; clone_size: few; d_call: TRBD2; cdr3_nt: TGTGCCAGCAGCTTAGGACTAGCGATCACCGGGGAGCTGTTTTTT; cdr3_aa: CASSLGLAITGELFF
v_call: TRBV5-1; j_call: TRBJ1-5; clone_size: few; d_call: -; cdr3_nt: TGCGCCAGCAGCTTGACAGGGTCGGGCAATCAGCCCCAGCATTTT; cdr3_aa: CASSLTGSGNQPQHF
v_call: TRBV12-3/TRBV12-4; j_call: TRBJ2-1; clone_size: -; d_call: -; cdr3_nt: TGTGCCAGCAGGAGGGAATACAATGAGCAGTTCTTC; cdr3_aa: CASRREYNEQFF
v_call: TRBV5-1; j_call: TRBJ2-5; clone_size: -; d_call: TRBD2; cdr3_nt: TGCGCCAGCAGCTTGGCTGGGACTAGCGAGCCCCGGGAGACCCAGTACTTC; cdr3_aa: CASSLAGTSEPRETQYF
v_call: TRBV5-1; j_call: TRBJ1-4; clone_size: -; d_call: TRBD1; cdr3_nt: TGCGCCAGCAGCTCGTGGACAGGGTTTAATGAAAAACTGTTTTTT; cdr3_aa: CASSSWTGFNEKLFF
v_call: TRBV5-1; j_call: TRBJ2-7; clone_size: -; d_call: -; cdr3_nt: TGCGCCAGCAGCTTCCCCGGGGCCTACGAGCAGTACTTC; cdr3_aa: CASSFPGAYEQYF
v_call: TRBV20-1; j_call: TRBJ2-1; clone_size: -; d_call: -; cdr3_nt: TGCAGTGCTGAGGCTCAGGTAGCGACCTCCTACAATGAGGAGTTCTTC; cdr3_aa: CSAEAQVATSYNEEFF
v_call: TRBV3-1; j_call: TRBJ1-1; clone_size: -; d_call: -; cdr3_nt: TGTGCCAGCAGCCAAGCTGGCGGGTACACTGAAGCTTTCTTT; cdr3_aa: CASSQAGGYTEAFF
v_call: TRBV5-1; j_call: TRBJ2-1; clone_size: -; d_call: TRBD2; cdr3_nt: TGCGCCAGCAGCTTTCGAGGGAGGGCCGGGAATGAGCAGTTCTTC; cdr3_aa: CASSFRGRAGNEQFF
v_call: TRBV5-1; j_call: TRBJ1-1; clone_size: -; d_call: TRBD1; cdr3_nt: TGCGCCAGCAGCCCGGGACAGGTTGCCACTGAAGCTTTCTTT; cdr3_aa: CASSPGQVATEAFF
v_call: TRBV28; j_call: TRBJ2-7; clone_size: few; d_call: TRBD1; cdr3_nt: TGTGCCAGCAGTTCTCCGGGACAGGGGTACGACGAGCAGTACTTC; cdr3_aa: CASSSPGQGYDEQYF
v_call: TRBV7-3; j_call: TRBJ2-1; clone_size: many; d_call: -; cdr3_nt: TGTGCCAGCAGCTTTCAGGGGTTATCCTACAATGAGCAGTTCTTC; cdr3_aa: CASSFQGLSYNEQFF
v_call: TRBV5-1; j_call: TRBJ2-1; clone_size: few; d_call: TRBD2; cdr3_nt: TGCGCCAGCAGCAATCTAGCGGGAGCAAGGAATGAGCAGTTCTTC; cdr3_aa: CASSNLAGARNEQFF
v_call: TRBV2; j_call: TRBJ2-3; clone_size: few; d_call: TRBD1; cdr3_nt: TGTGCCAGCAGTGGTGGGGACAGGCCTGATACGCAGTATTTT; cdr3_aa: CASSGGDRPDTQYF
v_call: TRBV20-1; j_call: TRBJ2-2; clone_size: many; d_call: TRBD2; cdr3_nt: TGCAGTGCTAGACCCCTAGCGGGAGTATCGCCCGGGGAGCTGTTTTTT; cdr3_aa: CSARPLAGVSPGELFF
v_call: TRBV25-1; j_call: TRBJ2-4; clone_size: few; d_call: -; cdr3_nt: TGTGCCAGCAACTCCGGGGCAGCCAAAAACATTCAGTACTTC; cdr3_aa: CASNSGAAKNIQYF
v_call: TRBV12-3/TRBV12-4; j_call: TRBJ2-7; clone_size: many; d_call: TRBD1; cdr3_nt: TGTGCCAGCAGACCCCCTGACAGGGTTTACGAGCAGTACTTC; cdr3_aa: CASRPPDRVYEQYF
v_call: TRBV20-1; j_call: TRBJ2-7; clone_size: many; d_call: -; cdr3_nt: TGCAGTGCTAGAGATACGGCGACTCTCGAGCAGTACTTC; cdr3_aa: CSARDTATLEQYF
v_call: TRBV10-3; j_call: TRBJ2-1; clone_size: few; d_call: -; cdr3_nt: TGTGCCATCTCCGGGGTCCCCCACAATGAGCAGTTCTTC; cdr3_aa: CAISGVPHNEQFF
v_call: TRBV9; j_call: TRBJ1-1; clone_size: -; d_call: TRBD1; cdr3_nt: TGTGCCAGCAGCGCGGGACAGCTGGACACTGAAGCTTTCTTT; cdr3_aa: CASSAGQLDTEAFF
v_call: TRBV12-3/TRBV12-4; j_call: TRBJ1-4; clone_size: few; d_call: -; cdr3_nt: TGTGCCAGCAGTGGGAAGGACGGCGGGGCCCTAGAAAAACTGTTTTTT; cdr3_aa: CASSGKDGGALEKLFF
v_call: TRBV9; j_call: TRBJ1-1; clone_size: few; d_call: -; cdr3_nt: TGTGCCAGCAGCGTAGGAGTTGGAGAGGGTCTGGACACTGAAGCTTTCTTT; cdr3_aa: CASSVGVGEGLDTEAFF
v_call: TRBV5-1; j_call: TRBJ1-1; clone_size: -; d_call: -; cdr3_nt: TGCGCCAGCAGCTTCCTCGGCAAATCGGTCACTGAAGCTTTCTTT; cdr3_aa: CASSFLGKSVTEAFF
v_call: TRBV5-4; j_call: TRBJ1-6; clone_size: few; d_call: -; cdr3_nt: TGTGCCAGCAGCTTGGGGGAGACGTATAATTCACCCCTCCACTTT; cdr3_aa: CASSLGETYNSPLHF
v_call: TRBV5-1; j_call: TRBJ1-4; clone_size: -; d_call: TRBD1; cdr3_nt: TGCGCCAGCAGCCTCACGGGACAGCGAGATGAAAAACTGTTTTTT; cdr3_aa: CASSLTGQRDEKLFF
v_call: TRBV2; j_call: TRBJ2-7; clone_size: -; d_call: -; cdr3_nt: TGTGCCAGCAGTGACTGGCAGACCCTCTACGAGCAGTACTTC; cdr3_aa: CASSDWQTLYEQYF